This T cell receptor (beta chain) was identified in a study of identifying expanded T cells in peripheral blood. Overall study findings and caveats: Over approximately two and four weeks, about 17 and 20 clones changed, versus 1.2 between replicates. Clone count variance between roughly 2-week samples rose with total template count.

Worth noting for this clone: Its specificity is not known.

Collection occurred without any documented infections or immune events in donors. Repertoires were generated with immunoSEQ multiplex PCR, while TCRdb's copy carries only in-frame clones and drops some. This table holds 70,000 or so clones, 90% found once. V lost 4 bases to trimming and J lost 0 bases, with 7 bases between them. Germline V CDR1 and CDR2: SGHTA, FQGNSA. The CDR3 covers 13 residues. This clonotype originated in a person aged 18 to 75 in good health. Source material: blood. This chain uses TRBV7-2 with TRBJ2-7; no definite D call. CDR3 coding DNA: TGTGCCAGCAGCTATAAGGGCTCCTACGAGCAGTACTTC. Its protein product is CASSYKGSYEQYF.